Sequencing of this T cell receptor beta chain was carried out in a study of shared clonotypes between healthy human individuals. Across the study: Three plates each covered CD4 naive and memory; CD8 naive two, CD8 memory one. General study findings and limits: Compared with clonotypes that all four donors shared, non-shared clonotypes had lower generation probabilities.

Generated by immunoSEQ multiplex PCR, the TCRdb table keeps only in-frame clones and is missing some. The data show about 2 million clones, less than 95% seen once. Naive CD8 populations comprised CD45RO-negative cells positively selected for CCR7, excluding terminally differentiated effector memory CD45RA+ cells. The ends were cut back, 3 bases at V and 2 bases at J, with 10 bases in the middle. This CDR3 comprises 14 residues. Germline CDR1 SGDLS, CDR2 YYNGEE. On this clone itself: Its antigen is undetermined.

This TCR derives from a man between 18 and 35 years old in good health. The chain recombines TRBV9 with TRBJ2-3; D unresolved. The sample taken for sequencing was naive CD8+ T cells sorted from blood. The CDR3 DNA follows: TGTGCCAGCAGCGATCGACGGACCACAGATACGCAGTATTTT. Translation gives CASSDRRTTDTQYF.